These 11 T cell receptor beta chains originate from one sample sequenced in a study of CD4 T cells in relation to SARS-CoV-2 and coronaviruses (dated by TCRdb to the early 2020s). The protocol used for the library was the immunoSEQ multiplex PCR assay. TCRdb's version of the immuneACCESS table is confined to in-frame rearrangements and falls short of the full clone set. An unresolved V gene accounts for under half of the shortfall where checked; the remainder is of unknown origin. The sample table records about 56,000 clones; 92% of these occur just once. The ten largest clones represent about 0.4% of the sample. Sequencing input: naive CD4+ T cells from PBMCs. This specimen's cell subset or site label, interpreted: naive CD4+ T cells isolated by negative enrichment. Source of these receptors: an adult with COVID-19.

The V call is TRBV28, the J call TRBJ2-7, with 14 bases lining up with TRBD2. V shed 6 bases, J shed 2 bases, and the junction held 3 bases outside the gene matches. The CDR3 extends over 15 amino acids. Germline loops: CDR1 MDHEN, CDR2 SYDVKM. The CDR3 is CASRTSGRGTYEQYF. The CDR3 DNA reads TGTGCCAGCAGGACTAGCGGGAGGGGGACCTACGAGCAGTACTTC.

This clone was seen just once. CDR3 sequence reads: CASKTGWSDEQYF. For the CDR3, the DNA is TGTGCCAGCAAGACGGGCTGGAGCGACGAGCAGTACTTC. This chain connects TRBV27 to TRBJ2-7; D unclear. Trimming cost V 7 bases and J 5 bases, with 15 bases left between them. The CDR3 totals 13 residues. From germline, CDR1 is MNHEY and CDR2 SMNVEV (reference sequence).

The J gene is TRBJ1-5, the V gene TRBV5-1; D is perhaps TRBD1 (5 bases). This CDR3 is built from 13 residues. The germline V and J ends were trimmed by 5 bases and 6 bases, with 12 bases remaining between them. CDR1 SGHRS and CDR2 YFSETQ come from the germline V gene. This CDR3 reads CASSSGASQPQHF. The CDR3 region has the DNA TGCGCCAGCAGTTCCGGGGCGAGTCAGCCCCAGCATTTT. Variable domain in full (rest from reference TRBV5-1 and TRBJ1-5): KAGVTQTPRYLIKTRGQQVTLSCSPISGHRSVSWYQQTPGQGLQFLFEYFSETQRNKGNFPGRFSGRQFSNSRSEMNVSTLELGDSALYLCASSSGASQPQHFGDGTRLSIL.

The chain employs TRBV24-1 and TRBJ2-1; 14 positions match TRBD2. CDR1 and CDR2 (germline): KGHDR, SFDVKD. With 4 bases clipped from V and 10 bases from J, the junction kept 8 bases outside the gene matches. CDR3 length: 16 residues. CDR3 sequence: CATSDPGLAGVEEQFF. The CDR3 coding sequence is TGTGCCACCAGTGACCCGGGACTAGCGGGAGTCGAGGAGCAGTTCTTC.

The chain uses TRBV10-3 and TRBJ2-2; TRBD1 agrees at 7 bases. Germline CDR1 reads ENHRY; CDR2 reads SYGVKD. The CDR3 spans 15 residues. The junction had 6 bases not matched to a gene; V was cut back by 6 bases and J by 2 bases. CDR3 in amino acids: CAIRKGAKNTGELFF. The CDR3 DNA reads as TGTGCCATCAGAAAGGGGGCAAAAAACACCGGGGAGCTGTTTTTT.

The rearrangement uses TRBV7-9 and TRBJ2-7, with a possible D match to TRBD2 (6 bases). Germline assignment: CDR1 SEHNR and CDR2 FQNEAQ (reference sequence). Trimming removed 3 bases at V and 5 bases at J, with 14 bases between. This CDR3 contains 14 residues. The CDR3 sequence is CASSLAAGNHEQYF. The CDR3 bases are TGTGCCAGCAGCTTGGCAGCGGGCAACCACGAGCAGTACTTC.

The rearrangement joins TRBV12-5 to TRBJ2-1, with D perhaps assigned TRBD1 or TRBD2 (5 bases each). This CDR3 has 12 residues. Germline assignment: CDR1 LGHNT and CDR2 FRNRAP. V was pared by 5 bases and J by 10 bases, with 12 bases between. The CDR3 sequence: CASGPHRDEQFF. CDR3 nucleotides: TGTGCTAGTGGTCCCCACCGGGACGAGCAGTTCTTC. The full variable domain, rest sourced from reference TRBV12-5 and TRBJ2-1, is DARVTQTPRHKVTEMGQEVTMRCQPILGHNTVFWYRQTMMQGLELLAYFRNRAPLDDSGMPKDRFSAEMPDATLATLKIQPSEPRDSAVYFCASGPHRDEQFFGPGTRLTVL.

V is TRBV7-9 and J is TRBJ2-1; 7 nucleotides align to TRBD1. The junction had 15 bases not matched to a gene; V was cut back by 6 bases and J by 7 bases. Germline assignment: CDR1 SEHNR and CDR2 FQNEAQ (reference sequence). The length of the CDR3 is 16 residues. The CDR3 here is CASSRTPSQGLNEQFF. The CDR3 DNA reads as TGTGCCAGCAGTCGGACGCCATCACAGGGGTTGAATGAGCAGTTCTTC. Drawing the rest from reference TRBV7-9 and TRBJ2-1, the complete variable domain is DTGVSQNPRHKITKRGQNVTFRCDPISEHNRLYWYRQTLGQGPEFLTYFQNEAQLEKSRLLSDRFSAERPKGSFSTLEIQRTEQGDSAMYLCASSRTPSQGLNEQFFGPGTRLTVL.

V and J are TRBV18 and TRBJ2-2; 7 bases fit TRBD1. The germline V gene has CDR1 KGHSH and CDR2 LQKENI. The junction had 4 bases not matched to a gene; V was cut back by 4 bases and J by 2 bases. CDR3 length equals 15 residues. Written as DNA, the CDR3 is TGTGCCAGCTCACTTGGGACAGCCAACACCGGGGAGCTGTTTTTT. It specifies CASSLGTANTGELFF.

The CDR3 sequence is CASSPRGRSEQFF. The CDR3 nucleotides read TGTGCCAGCAGCCCGAGGGGGAGGTCTGAGCAGTTCTTC. The chain is built from TRBV7-7 and TRBJ2-1, with D perhaps being TRBD1 or TRBD2 (6 bases each). CDR3 length equals 13 residues. Trimming removed 5 bases at V and 9 bases at J, with 14 bases between. The germline V gene has CDR1 SSHAT and CDR2 FNYEAQ (reference sequence).

This clone has a single count. The chain couples TRBV9 to TRBJ1-1; TRBD1 might be the D (6 bases). The CDR3 is 14 amino acids. V lost 1 base and J lost 4, with 11 bases in between. CDR1 is SGDLS and CDR2 is YYNGEE in the germline V gene. The CDR3: CASSVITGLTEAFF. DNA of the CDR3: TGTGCCAGCAGCGTAATTACAGGGCTCACTGAAGCTTTCTTT.